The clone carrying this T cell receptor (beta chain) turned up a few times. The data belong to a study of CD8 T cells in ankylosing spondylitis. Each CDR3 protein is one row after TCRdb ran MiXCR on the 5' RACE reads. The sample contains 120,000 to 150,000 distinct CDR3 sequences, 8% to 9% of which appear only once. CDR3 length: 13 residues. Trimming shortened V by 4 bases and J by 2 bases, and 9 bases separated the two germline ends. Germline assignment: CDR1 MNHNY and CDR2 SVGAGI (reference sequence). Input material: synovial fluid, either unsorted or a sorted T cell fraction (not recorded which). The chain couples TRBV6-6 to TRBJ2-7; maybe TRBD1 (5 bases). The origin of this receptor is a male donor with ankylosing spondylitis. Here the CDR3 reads CASSSGWTYEQYF. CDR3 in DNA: TGTGCCAGCAGTTCAGGGTGGACCTACGAGCAGTACTTC.